The rows below give T cell receptor beta chains drawn from one sample of a study of post-analysis software for immune sequencing data. TCRdb analysed the PCR reads with MiXCR anew, one entry per CDR3 protein. The repertoire holds around 500,000 distinct CDR3 sequences, with 30% to 40% as singletons. Sequencing was done on a sample of blood. These receptors were obtained from a girl under 18 with multiple sclerosis. Each CDR3 is given with its conserved first and last residue. A D gene is named only where the DNA matches it firmly. Clone size is given for some rows only: seen once, a few or many times, or a class if the clone is expanded.

d_call: .; v_call: TRBV29-1; clone_size: many; j_call: TRBJ2-5; cdr3_nt: TGCAGCGTTGAAAGACCATTCAACCAAGAGACCCAGTACTTC; cdr3_aa: CSVERPFNQETQYF
d_call: .; v_call: TRBV24-1; clone_size: many; j_call: TRBJ2-3; cdr3_nt: TGTGCCACCAGCCAGTCAGATACGCAGTATTTT; cdr3_aa: CATSQSDTQYF
d_call: .; v_call: TRBV27; clone_size: few; j_call: TRBJ1-5; cdr3_nt: TGTGCCAGCAGCCATGGGGGGGATCAGCCCCAGCATTTT; cdr3_aa: CASSHGGDQPQHF
d_call: .; v_call: TRBV5-1; clone_size: .; j_call: TRBJ2-3; cdr3_nt: TGCGCCAGCAGCTTGTACGGGGGGCATAACTCAGATACGCAGTATTTT; cdr3_aa: CASSLYGGHNSDTQYF
d_call: .; v_call: TRBV12-3/TRBV12-4; clone_size: many; j_call: TRBJ1-2; cdr3_nt: TGTGCCAGCAGTTCGGCAGGGGTATATGGCTACACCTTC; cdr3_aa: CASSSAGVYGYTF
d_call: TRBD2; v_call: TRBV9; clone_size: few; j_call: TRBJ2-1; cdr3_nt: TGTGCCAGCAGCGTAGATCTAGCGGGGGGCCCTTACAATGAGCAGTTCTTC; cdr3_aa: CASSVDLAGGPYNEQFF
d_call: .; v_call: TRBV24-1; clone_size: few; j_call: TRBJ2-1; cdr3_nt: TGTGCCACCAGTGAACCGGCCTCAGGGGCCAATGAGCAGTTCTTC; cdr3_aa: CATSEPASGANEQFF
d_call: TRBD1; v_call: TRBV10-3; clone_size: .; j_call: TRBJ2-7; cdr3_nt: TGTGCCATCAGTGCGGCCGGGACAGGGCTCGACGAGCAGTACTTC; cdr3_aa: CAISAAGTGLDEQYF
d_call: .; v_call: TRBV4-1; clone_size: .; j_call: TRBJ1-1; cdr3_nt: TGCGCCAGCAGCCCCCTTATCCCCGGACTGAACACTGAAGCTTTCTTT; cdr3_aa: CASSPLIPGLNTEAFF
d_call: TRBD2; v_call: TRBV12-3/TRBV12-4; clone_size: .; j_call: TRBJ2-5; cdr3_nt: TGTGCCAGCAGCGTTGGGACTAGCGGGGGGGCCGCGGAGACCCAGTACTTC; cdr3_aa: CASSVGTSGGAAETQYF
d_call: TRBD1; v_call: TRBV12-5; clone_size: .; j_call: TRBJ2-1; cdr3_nt: TGTGCTAGTGGTTTGACCCGGACAGGGGATGATGCAAAGGGCAGCTCCTACAATGAGCAGGTCTTC; cdr3_aa: CASGLTRTGDDAKGSSYNEQVF
d_call: .; v_call: TRBV12-3/TRBV12-4; clone_size: few; j_call: TRBJ1-1; cdr3_nt: TGTGACAGCAGTTTAGAGAGGGGAAGAACTGAAGCTTTCTTT; cdr3_aa: CDSSLERGRTEAFF
d_call: TRBD1; v_call: TRBV7-3; clone_size: many; j_call: TRBJ1-2; cdr3_nt: TGTGCCAGCAGCAGAGATGGGACAGGGATTTATGGCTACACCTTC; cdr3_aa: CASSRDGTGIYGYTF
d_call: .; v_call: TRBV7-2; clone_size: many; j_call: TRBJ2-3; cdr3_nt: TGTGCCAGCGGACACGGAGATACGCAGTATTTT; cdr3_aa: CASGHGDTQYF
d_call: .; v_call: TRBV10-2; clone_size: .; j_call: TRBJ2-5; cdr3_nt: TGCGCCAGCAGTCCCGAAGTGGATGAGACCCAGTACTTC; cdr3_aa: CASSPEVDETQYF
d_call: .; v_call: TRBV4-1; clone_size: few; j_call: TRBJ2-1; cdr3_nt: TGCGCCAGCAGCCACCTGGGGAGTGACAATGAGCAGTTCTTC; cdr3_aa: CASSHLGSDNEQFF
d_call: TRBD1; v_call: TRBV4-2; clone_size: few; j_call: TRBJ2-7; cdr3_nt: TGTGCCAGCAGCCGAGGTTGGACAGGGGAAGGCCACGAGCAGTACTTC; cdr3_aa: CASSRGWTGEGHEQYF
d_call: .; v_call: TRBV3-1; clone_size: .; j_call: TRBJ2-7; cdr3_nt: TGTGCCAGCAGCCAAGATGGTAGGACACCCCAGTACTTC; cdr3_aa: CASSQDGRTPQYF
d_call: TRBD2; v_call: TRBV10-3; clone_size: many; j_call: TRBJ2-1; cdr3_nt: TGTGCCATCAGCCAAGCATCCCTAGCGGGGGCTAACAATGAGCAGTTCTTC; cdr3_aa: CAISQASLAGANNEQFF
d_call: .; v_call: TRBV19; clone_size: .; j_call: TRBJ2-1; cdr3_nt: TGTGCCAGTACCTCGGGACTGGATTACAATGAGCAGTTCTTC; cdr3_aa: CASTSGLDYNEQFF
d_call: .; v_call: TRBV6-5; clone_size: .; j_call: TRBJ2-7; cdr3_nt: TGTGCCGGCAGTCGGACCACATCCGAGCAGTACTTC; cdr3_aa: CAGSRTTSEQYF
d_call: .; v_call: TRBV5-1; clone_size: .; j_call: TRBJ2-3; cdr3_nt: TGCGCCAGCAGCTTAGACAGATTTGCGGGTACGCAGTATTTT; cdr3_aa: CASSLDRFAGTQYF
d_call: .; v_call: TRBV5-6; clone_size: few; j_call: TRBJ1-4; cdr3_nt: TGTGCCAGCTCCTGGGGGGGCGCTAATGAAAAACTGTTTTTT; cdr3_aa: CASSWGGANEKLFF
d_call: TRBD2; v_call: TRBV7-9; clone_size: few; j_call: TRBJ2-7; cdr3_nt: TGTGCCAGCAGCCCCCCCGGGCGGGGGGGGCTGAGCTACGAGCAGTACTTC; cdr3_aa: CASSPPGRGGLSYEQYF
d_call: .; v_call: TRBV5-5; clone_size: once; j_call: TRBJ2-3; cdr3_nt: TGTGCCAGCAACCTCTTCCGGGGCACAGATACGCAGTATTTT; cdr3_aa: CASNLFRGTDTQYF
d_call: TRBD2; v_call: TRBV3-1; clone_size: few; j_call: TRBJ2-5; cdr3_nt: TGTGCCAGCAGCCAAGTCCCCAGCGGGGGGGCTGAAGAGACCCAGTACTTC; cdr3_aa: CASSQVPSGGAEETQYF
d_call: TRBD2; v_call: TRBV20-1; clone_size: .; j_call: TRBJ2-3; cdr3_nt: TGCAGTGCTAGAGTAGGTAGCGGGGGCCCGGGAGATACGCAGTATTTT; cdr3_aa: CSARVGSGGPGDTQYF
d_call: .; v_call: TRBV5-1; clone_size: .; j_call: TRBJ2-1; cdr3_nt: TGCGCCAGCAGCCGGGGCGGTGCTAGCTCCTACAATGAGCAGTTCTTC; cdr3_aa: CASSRGGASSYNEQFF
d_call: TRBD1; v_call: TRBV5-6; clone_size: .; j_call: TRBJ2-5; cdr3_nt: TGTGCCAGCAGCATCCGGACAGGGGTGGGGGAGCAGTACTTC; cdr3_aa: CASSIRTGVGEQYF
d_call: TRBD2; v_call: TRBV5-1; clone_size: .; j_call: TRBJ2-4; cdr3_nt: TGCGCCAGCAGCTTGGGCCTAGCGGGGGGGCAAGGCAAAAACATTCAGTACTTC; cdr3_aa: CASSLGLAGGQGKNIQYF
d_call: .; v_call: TRBV6-2/TRBV6-3; clone_size: .; j_call: TRBJ1-5; cdr3_nt: TGTGCCAGCAGTTACGGGGGAGCGGCATTGAATCAGCCCCAGCATTTT; cdr3_aa: CASSYGGAALNQPQHF
d_call: .; v_call: TRBV6-1; clone_size: few; j_call: TRBJ1-5; cdr3_nt: TGTGCCAGCAGTGAAATCGGGAGGGAGGATCAGCCCCAGCATTTT; cdr3_aa: CASSEIGREDQPQHF
d_call: .; v_call: TRBV12-3/TRBV12-4; clone_size: .; j_call: TRBJ2-6; cdr3_nt: TGTGCCAGCATAGCCGGCTCTGGGGCCAACGTCCTGACTTTC; cdr3_aa: CASIAGSGANVLTF
d_call: .; v_call: TRBV6-6; clone_size: few; j_call: TRBJ2-7; cdr3_nt: TGTGCCAGCAGTTACTCCGGCAGCCTACGTGGGGAGCAGTACTTC; cdr3_aa: CASSYSGSLRGEQYF
d_call: .; v_call: TRBV6-1; clone_size: few; j_call: TRBJ1-1; cdr3_nt: TGTGCCAGCAGTGAAAAGAAGAACACTGAAGCTTTCTTT; cdr3_aa: CASSEKKNTEAFF
d_call: TRBD1; v_call: TRBV9; clone_size: .; j_call: TRBJ2-5; cdr3_nt: TGTGCCAGCAGCGTAGGTTTTACAGGGGGGGAGACCCAGTACTTC; cdr3_aa: CASSVGFTGGETQYF
d_call: TRBD1; v_call: TRBV6-5; clone_size: .; j_call: TRBJ1-2; cdr3_nt: TGTGCCAGCAGACCCCCGGGACAGGGCTATGGCTACACCTTC; cdr3_aa: CASRPPGQGYGYTF
d_call: .; v_call: TRBV11-3; clone_size: few; j_call: TRBJ1-2; cdr3_nt: TGTGCCAGCAGCACCTTTTGGGGGGCAGGGGCCCTTTTAAATGGCTACACCTTC; cdr3_aa: CASSTFWGAGALLNGYTF
d_call: .; v_call: TRBV29-1; clone_size: .; j_call: TRBJ2-5; cdr3_nt: TGCAGCGGGACAAACCAAGAGACCCAGTACTTC; cdr3_aa: CSGTNQETQYF
d_call: TRBD2; v_call: TRBV6-6; clone_size: few; j_call: TRBJ2-1; cdr3_nt: TGTGCCAGCAGTTATGGCGGGGGAAGCTCCTACAATGAGCAGTTCTTC; cdr3_aa: CASSYGGGSSYNEQFF
d_call: .; v_call: TRBV20-1; clone_size: few; j_call: TRBJ1-2; cdr3_nt: TGCAGTGCTAGAGATGTTCGGGGGGGGCAACACTATGGCTACACCTTC; cdr3_aa: CSARDVRGGQHYGYTF
d_call: .; v_call: TRBV18; clone_size: few; j_call: TRBJ2-7; cdr3_nt: TGTGCCAGCTCACCGGGTCCGGGCTACGAGCAGTACTTC; cdr3_aa: CASSPGPGYEQYF
d_call: .; v_call: TRBV5-5; clone_size: .; j_call: TRBJ1-1; cdr3_nt: TGTGCCAGCAGCTACTTCAGGGGTAACACTGAAGCTTTCTTT; cdr3_aa: CASSYFRGNTEAFF
d_call: TRBD2; v_call: TRBV5-1; clone_size: .; j_call: TRBJ2-3; cdr3_nt: TGCGCCAGCAGCCGGGCTCCCGGGACTAGCGGACCCGATTCCTACGTTTGGCAGTATTTT; cdr3_aa: CASSRAPGTSGPDSYVWQYF
d_call: TRBD2; v_call: TRBV20-1; clone_size: .; j_call: TRBJ2-5; cdr3_nt: TGCAGTGCGAGTAATGCGGGGGACCAGTACCAAGAGACCCAGTACTTC; cdr3_aa: CSASNAGDQYQETQYF
d_call: TRBD1; v_call: TRBV6-5; clone_size: .; j_call: TRBJ1-6; cdr3_nt: TGTGCCAGCAGTTACTTGACCGGGACAGGGAGTCGGTCCTATAATTCACCCCTCCACTTT; cdr3_aa: CASSYLTGTGSRSYNSPLHF
d_call: TRBD1; v_call: TRBV12-3/TRBV12-4; clone_size: .; j_call: TRBJ1-4; cdr3_nt: TGTGCCAGCAGCCCAACAGGGGGTAATGAAAAACTGTTTTTT; cdr3_aa: CASSPTGGNEKLFF
d_call: TRBD1; v_call: TRBV28; clone_size: few; j_call: TRBJ2-3; cdr3_nt: TGTGCCAGCAGTTCCCGGGACAGGGGTTACCCTAGCACAGATACGCAGTATTTT; cdr3_aa: CASSSRDRGYPSTDTQYF
d_call: .; v_call: TRBV29-1; clone_size: .; j_call: TRBJ2-7; cdr3_nt: TGCAGCGTTATCGGCGGGGAGCAGTACTTC; cdr3_aa: CSVIGGEQYF
d_call: TRBD2; v_call: TRBV4-1; clone_size: once; j_call: TRBJ2-3; cdr3_nt: TGCGCCAGCAGCCGAGACGGAAGTGCGGGGGGTTCAGATACGCAGTATTTT; cdr3_aa: CASSRDGSAGGSDTQYF
d_call: .; v_call: TRBV5-1; clone_size: .; j_call: TRBJ1-1; cdr3_nt: TGCGCCAGCAGCTTGCATGGACATACCACTGAAGCTTTCTTT; cdr3_aa: CASSLHGHTTEAFF
d_call: TRBD2; v_call: TRBV27; clone_size: .; j_call: TRBJ2-3; cdr3_nt: TGTGCCAGCAGCCACATTCGGGGGGGGATGGCAGATACGCAGTATTTT; cdr3_aa: CASSHIRGGMADTQYF
d_call: .; v_call: TRBV13; clone_size: .; j_call: TRBJ2-7; cdr3_nt: TGTGCCAGCAGCCGTGCCGGGGGTCGCTACGAGCAGTACTTC; cdr3_aa: CASSRAGGRYEQYF
d_call: .; v_call: TRBV6-1; clone_size: few; j_call: TRBJ2-3; cdr3_nt: TGTGCCAGCAGTGAAGCCGGCCTTGACGCAGATACGCAGTATTTT; cdr3_aa: CASSEAGLDADTQYF
d_call: .; v_call: TRBV12-3/TRBV12-4; clone_size: .; j_call: TRBJ1-1; cdr3_nt: TGTGCCAGCAGTACCGGACGCAGACGGGAAGCTTTCTTT; cdr3_aa: CASSTGRRREAFF
d_call: .; v_call: TRBV5-1; clone_size: .; j_call: TRBJ2-3; cdr3_nt: TGCGCCAGCAGCTTGATGGACAGTGGGTATACGCAGTATTTT; cdr3_aa: CASSLMDSGYTQYF
d_call: TRBD1; v_call: TRBV11-2; clone_size: .; j_call: TRBJ1-1; cdr3_nt: TGTGCCAGCAGCTTAGCGGGGGCAGGGGGCTCGGACACTGAAGCTTTCTTT; cdr3_aa: CASSLAGAGGSDTEAFF
d_call: TRBD2; v_call: TRBV7-3; clone_size: once; j_call: TRBJ2-3; cdr3_nt: TGTGCCTGCAGCTACGGGGGGGGAGATACGCAGTATTTT; cdr3_aa: CACSYGGGDTQYF
d_call: .; v_call: TRBV28; clone_size: .; j_call: TRBJ1-5; cdr3_nt: TGTGCCAGCAGTTTTAAGGGCCCCGGATGGATCTTTTATAGCAATCAGCCCCAGCATTTT; cdr3_aa: CASSFKGPGWIFYSNQPQHF
d_call: .; v_call: TRBV10-1; clone_size: .; j_call: TRBJ2-1; cdr3_nt: TGCGCCAGCAGTGACACCGGGACTCCGAGGTACAATGAGCAGTTCTTC; cdr3_aa: CASSDTGTPRYNEQFF